Here is one T cell receptor (beta chain) with its context. The antigen it binds to is not known. No much larger clone exists at a distance of one base, and base qualities are not known. For every enrolled patient, mismatch repair deficiency was confirmed by either polymerase chain reaction or immunohistochemistry. TCR sequencing was performed for a few patients who responded to pembrolizumab therapy. The phase II trial prospectively evaluated PD-1 blockade with pembrolizumab in advanced mismatch repair-deficient cancers, independent of tissue of origin. Serial peripheral blood T cell samples were collected before and at multiple times after starting PD-1 blockade. Blood sampling times were reported as weeks after the first pembrolizumab dose. These data are taken from a study of PD-1 blockade in mismatch repair-deficient tumors (dated by TCRdb to 2015 to 2018). Background for the entire study: Between September 2013 and September 2016, the trial enrolled 86 consecutive patients with more than nine types of mismatch repair-deficient cancer, all of whom had received prior treatment and were progressing. Tumor-associated T cell clones were tracked in the peripheral blood of patients responding to PD-1 blockade by deep sequencing of TCR CDR3 regions. Broader findings and caveats from the paper: Clones residing in the tumor, which were often undetectable in blood before treatment, expanded quickly after pembrolizumab and then contracted, generally before radiologic responses.

Unmatched junction bases come to 4, with V trimmed by 6 bases and J by 3 bases. The CDR3 covers 14 residues, taking in both the cysteine and the phenylalanine. This entry keeps only the CDR3 DNA: 42 bases, framed from base 1. The germline V gene (reference sequence) provides CDR1 SEHNR and CDR2 FQNEAQ. The library was obtained by the immunoSEQ multiplex PCR assay. TCRdb holds this immuneACCESS table with in-frame rearrangements only. Some clones are missing; in checked studies, unresolved V genes explain under half, and the rest has no known cause. The sample table shows 120,000 or so clones, and 86% are seen once. Roughly 14% of the sample is taken by the ten largest.

This clonotype was obtained from an adult with mismatch repair-deficient cancer. Rearrangement joined TRBV7-9 to TRBJ1-5; 8 bases in between match TRBD1. The input for sequencing was peripheral blood, taken 44 weeks after starting pembrolizumab. The CDR3 here reads CASRGQGPNQPQHF. The DNA sequence reads TGTGCCAGCAGAGGACAGGGCCCCAATCAGCCCCAGCATTTT.